These T cell receptor beta chains were read from a single sample in a study of OX40 agonist ivuxolimab in advanced cancers. Generated by immunoSEQ multiplex PCR, the TCRdb table keeps only in-frame clones and is missing some. This table has 30,000 to 45,000 clones, roughly four fifths appearing once. Sequences were derived from CD4+ or CD8+ T cells sorted from blood, sampled in a trial of the OX40 agonist ivuxolimab. The receptors stem from an adult with an advanced solid tumor such as melanoma, head and neck, liver or kidney cancer. CDR3s include the opening cysteine and the closing phenylalanine or tryptophan. The D gene is left open where the match is weak. Clone sizes are given selectively: once, few, many, or a class where the clone is expanded.

>TRBV11-2|-|few|TRBJ2-3
CASSFGGDTQYF
TGTGCCAGCAGCTTTGGGGGAGATACGCAGTATTTT
>TRBV28|TRBD1|-|TRBJ1-1
CASSLRLEAWGQSDTEAFF
TGTGCCAGCAGTTTACGACTAGAAGCGTGGGGACAGAGTGACACTGAAGCTTTCTTT
>TRBV7-2|-|-|TRBJ1-4
CASGGGPNEKLFF
TGTGCCAGTGGGGGGGGCCCCAATGAAAAACTGTTTTTT
>TRBV6-1|-|-|TRBJ1-2
CASREGLLYGYTF
TGTGCCAGCAGGGAGGGACTGCTCTATGGCTACACCTTC
>TRBV7-2|TRBD2|-|TRBJ2-5
CASSSGLAGGTQYF
TGTGCCAGCAGCTCCGGACTAGCGGGGGGGACCCAGTACTTC
>TRBV28|-|-|TRBJ1-5
CASSLGQPQHF
TGTGCCAGCAGTTTAGGACAGCCCCAGCATTTT
>TRBV6-1|TRBD2|once|TRBJ2-7
CASWEGYYEQYF
TGTGCCAGCTGGGAGGGCTACTACGAGCAGTACTTC
>TRBV30|TRBD2|-|TRBJ2-3
CAWSSTSGSLDTQYF
TGTGCCTGGAGTTCGACTAGCGGGTCGCTAGATACGCAGTATTTT
>TRBV30|-|-|TRBJ1-2
CAWSSLGDGHGYTF
TGTGCCTGGAGTAGTTTGGGGGACGGACATGGCTACACCTTC
>TRBV9|TRBD2|-|TRBJ2-1
CASSVAIALAGGREQFF
TGTGCCAGCAGCGTAGCTATAGCTCTAGCGGGGGGGCGGGAGCAGTTCTTC
>TRBV19|TRBD1|-|TRBJ1-5
CASSITDRADQPQHF
TGTGCCAGTAGTATTACAGACAGGGCGGATCAGCCCCAGCATTTT
>TRBV7-3|TRBD2|-|TRBJ2-5
CASSLVGGQETQYF
TGTGCCAGCAGCTTAGTCGGGGGGCAAGAGACCCAGTACTTC
>TRBV6-6|-|-|TRBJ2-4
CASRIQGNHGDIQYF
TGTGCCAGTCGGATCCAGGGTAACCATGGGGACATTCAGTACTTC
>TRBV14|TRBD2|-|TRBJ2-7
CASSHATSGSSYEQYF
TGTGCCAGCAGCCACGCGACTAGCGGGAGCTCCTACGAGCAGTACTTC
>TRBV5-1|-|once|TRBJ2-4
CASSRQDAKNIQYF
TGCGCCAGCAGCAGGCAGGACGCCAAAAACATTCAGTACTTC